This T cell receptor (beta chain) was documented in a study of blood T cell repertoires in COVID-19. As for the study in general: T cells, B-cell-depleted T cells, or PBMCs supplied cDNA or gDNA.

Trimming took 1 base from V and 7 from J, leaving 9 bases between them. Germline CDR1 and CDR2: SGHDT and YYEEEE. The CDR3 sequence is 13 residues long. Using immunoSEQ multiplex PCR, the repertoire was profiled, and TCRdb retains in-frame clones only, with some absent. The sample lists roughly 320,000 clones; around nine tenths were seen once. This chain uses TRBV5-6 with TRBJ2-1; TRBD1 is a possible D gene (5 bases). The origin of this receptor is a man between 70 and 80 years old with acute or convalescent COVID-19. The sequenced sample consisted of peripheral blood. The chain's CDR3 is CASSLWQGNEQFF. DNA of the CDR3: TGTGCCAGCAGCTTGTGGCAGGGAAATGAGCAGTTCTTC.